This T cell receptor beta chain was sequenced for a study of shared clonotypes between healthy human individuals. The CDR3 totals 15 residues. CDR1 and CDR2 (germline): MNHEY, SVGAGI. Trimming stripped 0 bases from V and 4 bases from J, with 12 bases between. Some clones are missing from TCRdb's copy, which holds only in-frame ones; the method was immunoSEQ multiplex PCR. The data contain over a million clones, about four fifths of them seen just once; the ten biggest clones take up 0.52%. The donors were all Caucasian adults (living in Nashville, Tennessee). Broader study findings: Apart from blood, nothing was sampled; tissue repertoires likely differ. Naive subsets usually exceeded memory subsets in estimated richness.

A remark on this clone: Antigen unknown.

The TCR was taken from a young man in good health. Some clones in this sample may be carry-over from other donors' samples. The sequenced sample consisted of memory CD4+ T cells from PBMCs. Subset reported: CD45RA-negative fraction. The chain links TRBV6-5 to TRBJ1-1, with D uncertain. The CDR3 loop is CASSYSGGIGTEAFF. The CDR3 coding sequence is TGTGCCAGCAGTTACTCGGGAGGGATAGGCACTGAAGCTTTCTTT.